The entry below gives a single T cell receptor beta chain sequence along with its context. Its antigen is still unknown. The record has no base qualities; no much larger clone is one base away. CDR1 is given as LGHNA and CDR2 as YNFKEQ, both from the germline V gene. Spanning cysteine to phenylalanine, the CDR3 consists of 15 amino acids. The only DNA kept is the CDR3, 45 bases in frame from the first base. Trimming costs V 4 bases and J 3 bases, and their ends lie 15 bases apart. This sample was included in a study of shared clonotypes between healthy human individuals (dated by TCRdb to about 2020). Context from the whole study: Three men and a couple of women, aged 18 to 49 years, made up the cohort. For each donor, CD4 naive and CD4 memory were each given three plates, CD8 naive was given two plates, and CD8 memory was given one plate. Blood TCR repertoires of five healthy adults were deeply sequenced to estimate repertoire size and the extent of clonotype sharing between individuals. To increase sequencing depth and limit assay-specific biases, TCR repertoire library preparation and sequencing were carried out by different laboratories using diverse techniques. Per donor, leukapheresis produced somewhere between about 0.85 and 10 billion PBMCs. The investigation overall reported the following: Because the study included only a small number of donors, the genetic and exposure-history diversity represented was limited. Rarefaction of sorted-subset datasets indicated incomplete sequencing despite the large sequencing depth. Naive subsets generally had larger estimated clonotype richness than memory subsets. When four donors were compared, the shared fraction of clonotypes was around 5.1% for naive CD4, approximately 3.3% for naive CD8, about 2.4% for memory CD4, and less than 0.5% for memory CD8. Pairwise subsampling indicated that sequencing depth was expected to affect the degree of clonotype sharing among donors. Clonotypes shared by all four sorted-subset donors showed higher generation probabilities than non-shared clonotypes. Sampling was restricted to blood, and TCR repertoires in tissues likely differ from the TCR repertoires found in blood.

Donors were healthy HIV-negative adults with no recently reported acute infections or vaccinations. Every donor was a Caucasian adult living in Nashville, Tennessee, USA. CD4+ T cells were enriched through magnetic negative selection, after which naive cells were positively selected on CD45RA and the remaining negative fraction served as the memory subset. Blood was obtained by leukapheresis, after which PBMCs were separated by Ficoll-Histopaque density gradient centrifugation and cryopreserved in liquid nitrogen vapor phase. Purity and quantity of every magnetically sorted T cell population were checked by analytical flow cytometry. Genomic DNA was isolated from every sorted fraction and measured by UV absorbance on a Nanodrop 2000c. Using the deep immunoSEQ assay, multiplex PCR amplified TCR CDR3 regions from genomic DNA. Extracted genomic DNA from each cell subset was spread evenly across all wells of several immunoSEQ 96-well plates, with each plate serving as a replicate. For sorted subsets, each replicate PCR was loaded with roughly 200 ng genomic DNA, equivalent to some 27,000 T cell genomes. Purified libraries were measured with a Qubit 3.0 fluorometer, size-checked on a Bioanalyzer 2100, and measured again with the KAPA Library Quantification kit. Each immunoSEQ 96-well plate was sequenced on its own single-read 150-cycle Illumina NextSeq 550 flow cell. In the paper's pipeline: The immunoSEQ output contained only junctional sequences without quality scores, so filtering could not match that applied to full-length reads. To assign V/J genes and CDR3, sequences were annotated using PyIR, a Python wrapper for IgBLAST v1.9, with IMGT germline references. Reads were filtered out if the reads had weak V/J assignments (E-value above 1e-6), no CDR3, stop codons, out-of-frame junctions, or ambiguous translated residues. A V3J clonotype was defined by an identical inferred V gene, J gene, and CDR3 amino acid sequence. The percentage overlap between two repertoires was calculated by dividing the number of shared unique clonotypes by the size of the smaller repertoire. RTK rarefaction, the Chao1 estimator, and Recon v2.1 estimates of unobserved clonotypes were used to assess repertoire richness. For all TCRbeta clonotypes obtained by the gDNA method from four donors, generation probabilities were computed with OLGA. Not all clones reach the TCRdb copy of this immuneACCESS table, which keeps in-frame sequences only. Checked studies attribute under half of the gap to unresolved V genes and leave the rest unexplained. The D gene and trimming were derived from the DNA, and the V and J assignments and clone size from that table. The sample profile shows over a million clones; around 97% of them were found once. The top ten clonotypes cover 1% to 1.5% of the sample.

Input material: naive CD4+ T cells sorted from blood. The label giving this sample's cell subset or site can be read as: CD45RA+ positively selected. This TCR was sampled from a man under 40 in good health. The chain links TRBV4-2 with TRBJ1-2, and TRBD1 may be the D gene, going by 5 matching bases. The CDR3 is CASSPGTVEDYGYTF. The DNA reads as follows: TGTGCCAGCAGCCCGGGGACGGTGGAGGACTATGGCTACACCTTC.